This T cell receptor (beta chain) was recovered during a study of T cell repertoires in cytomegalovirus infection. Study-wide context: Matching HLA type, along with CMV infection, was indicated by public TCR beta signatures.

Details on this clonotype: Its antigen remains unidentified. With a much larger clone just one base away, this may be a read error.

TCRdb processed the reads anew with MiXCR; each CDR3 protein has one entry. The profile shows about 920,000 distinct CDR3 sequences, under 40% of them singletons. CDR3 length: 16 amino acids. Study-wide findings and caveats: HLA-C-restricted CMV clonotypes gave the most frequent clonotype in two of eight donors. Frequencies of public TCR beta families were cumulated, and this identified carriers of CMV plus the relevant HLA.

The sequencing here drew on cultured CD8+ T cells from PBMCs, taken from culture after CMV antigen stimulation. The V gene is TRBV12-3 or TRBV12-4, the J gene TRBJ2-2, with 9 positions matching TRBD2. The TCR was taken from a human donor in good health (CMV status not recorded). Some clones in this sample may be carry-over from other donors' samples. As DNA, the CDR3 is TGTGCCAACAGTCATCTACTAGCGGGGAACACCGGGGAGCTGTTTTTT. Its protein is CANSHLLAGNTGELFF.